This record concerns one TCR beta chain sequence. This specimen comes from a study of T cells in Graves' hyperthyroidism and ophthalmopathy. Study in general: Initial diagnosis, before any treatment, was when peripheral blood was collected.

Researchers amplified the TCR beta CDR3 regions from RNA transcripts. A set of HTBI primers served as the primers for a first-round RT-PCR of the TCR CDR3. In TCRdb, the multiplex PCR reads were re-called with MiXCR into one record per CDR3 protein. This sample has over 200,000 distinct CDR3 sequences, with approximately 20% found just once. V shed 6 bases and J 8 bases; nucleotides not matched to a gene: 7. This CDR3 has 15 amino acids. Germline CDR1 is SQVTM and CDR2 is ANQGSEA. The authors deemed Graves' hyperthyroidism stable absent ophthalmopathy progression within 18 months. This TCR was recovered from a man aged 40-49 years with Graves' hyperthyroidism. This chain uses TRBV29-1 with TRBJ2-1; 16 nucleotides match TRBD2. The sample consisted of blood. CDR3: CSVRGLAGGPHEQFF. The CDR3 nucleotides are TGCAGCGTGAGGGGACTAGCGGGGGGGCCCCATGAGCAGTTCTTC.